The rows below give T cell receptor beta chains drawn from one sample of a study of T cell clonotyping in hematopoietic cell transplantation. Libraries were prepared by immunoSEQ multiplex PCR; TCRdb keeps only in-frame clonotypes and omits some of them. The table has approximately 41,000 clones, 95% seen once. The sample comprised peripheral blood mononuclear cells. The receptors come from a man in his thirties or forties in good health. Some clones in this sample may be carry-over from other donors' samples. Both conserved end residues are part of each CDR3. A D gene is named only where the DNA matches it firmly. Some rows mark clone size as missing; the rest say once, few, many or name a class of expanded clone.

>13|TRBV29-1|TRBJ1-1|NA|NA
CSVGSGLNTEAFF
TGCAGCGTTGGCTCCGGCCTGAACACTGAAGCTTTCTTT
>15|TRBV25-1|TRBJ2-2|NA|NA
CASSGVGTNTGELFF
TGTGCCAGCAGCGGTGTCGGAACGAACACCGGGGAGCTGTTTTTT
>12|TRBV7-9|TRBJ2-7|NA|NA
CASSFSSYEQYF
TGTGCCAGCAGCTTCAGCTCCTACGAGCAGTACTTC
>14|TRBV30|TRBJ1-4|NA|TRBD1
CAWSIRDSNEKLFF
TGTGCCTGGAGTATCCGGGACAGTAATGAAAAACTGTTTTTT
>14|TRBV6-6|TRBJ2-5|NA|NA
CASTEGTGQETQYF
TGTGCCAGCACCGAGGGCACGGGACAAGAGACCCAGTACTTC
>15|TRBV14|TRBJ2-1|NA|NA
CASSQDLQIYNEQFF
TGTGCCAGCAGCCAAGATCTCCAAATATACAATGAGCAGTTCTTC
>14|TRBV9|TRBJ2-1|NA|NA
CASSVDSGGSPPLF
TGTGCCAGCAGCGTAGATAGTGGCGGGTCCCCCCCACTCTTC
>13|TRBV5-1|TRBJ2-7|NA|NA
CASSFSGTYEQYF
TGCGCCAGCAGCTTTTCCGGGACCTACGAGCAGTACTTC
>10|TRBV27|TRBJ2-7|once|NA
CASGPYEQYF
TGTGCCAGCGGTCCCTACGAGCAGTACTTC
>14|TRBV7-3|TRBJ2-5|NA|TRBD1
CASSPEQGARIQYF
TGTGCCAGCAGCCCGGAGCAGGGGGCGCGGATCCAGTACTTC
>14|TRBV5-4|TRBJ2-5|NA|TRBD1
CASRPGQGFETQYF
TGTGCCAGCAGACCGGGACAGGGATTTGAGACCCAGTACTTC
>14|TRBV27|TRBJ2-1|NA|TRBD2
CASSVLAGNNEQFF
TGTGCCAGCAGTGTTCTAGCGGGTAACAATGAGCAGTTCTTC
>17|TRBV2|TRBJ2-1|NA|NA
CASSEVQVNLLYNEQFF
TGTGCCAGCAGTGAGGTACAGGTGAACTTACTCTACAATGAGCAGTTCTTC
>14|TRBV6-5|TRBJ1-1|NA|NA
CASSYNGRNTEAFF
TGTGCCAGCAGTTATAACGGAAGGAACACTGAAGCTTTCTTT
>15|TRBV12-5|TRBJ1-1|NA|NA
CASAPLGDGGWGAFF
TGTGCTAGTGCGCCTCTGGGGGACGGCGGGTGGGGAGCTTTCTTT
>13|TRBV10-1|TRBJ1-2|NA|NA
CASSPALGYGYTF
TGCGCCAGCAGCCCTGCCCTGGGCTATGGCTACACCTTC
>14|TRBV5-1|TRBJ1-4|NA|NA
CASSSGRSNEKLFF
TGCGCCAGCAGCTCCGGAAGGAGCAATGAAAAACTGTTTTTT
>13|TRBV2|TRBJ2-7|NA|TRBD1
CATGTEFSYEQYF
TGTGCCACCGGGACAGAATTCTCCTACGAGCAGTACTTC
>15|TRBV5-1|TRBJ1-4|NA|TRBD1
CASSLQGGINEKLFF
TGCGCCAGCAGCTTACAGGGGGGGATTAATGAAAAACTGTTTTTT
>15|TRBV9|TRBJ2-7|NA|NA
CASSVEARDAYEQYF
TGTGCCAGCAGCGTAGAAGCGAGGGATGCCTACGAGCAGTACTTC
>15|TRBV9|TRBJ1-6|few|NA
CASSVVGTINSPLHF
TGTGCCAGCAGCGTAGTTGGGACAATAAATTCACCCCTCCACTTT
>14|TRBV11-1|TRBJ1-3|NA|NA
CASSLNPTGDTIYF
TGTGCCAGCAGCTTAAACCCTACGGGGGACACCATATATTTT
>15|TRBV21-1|TRBJ2-2|NA|NA
CASSNHIRGAGELFF
TGTGCCAGCAGCAACCATATCCGAGGGGCCGGGGAGCTGTTTTTT
>13|TRBV7-9|TRBJ1-1|NA|TRBD1
CASIRQGRFEAFF
TGTGCCAGCATTCGACAGGGTAGATTTGAGGCTTTCTTT
>13|TRBV30|TRBJ1-4|NA|NA
CAGGASREQKLFF
TGTGCCGGCGGGGCTTCCCGGGAGCAAAAACTGTTTTTT
>14|TRBV30|TRBJ2-7|NA|NA
CAWTNGVGDFEQYF
TGTGCCTGGACGAATGGAGTGGGGGATTTCGAGCAGTACTTC
>16|TRBV19|TRBJ2-1|NA|TRBD1
CASSTSLDRGRDEQFF
TGTGCCAGTAGTACCTCCTTGGACAGGGGGAGAGATGAGCAGTTCTTC
>15|TRBV6-5|TRBJ2-1|NA|TRBD2
CASRPPGLLYNEQFF
TGTGCCAGCAGACCGCCGGGACTACTATACAATGAGCAGTTCTTC
>15|TRBV7-2|TRBJ2-7|NA|NA
CASSPSGPSSYEQYF
TGTGCCAGCAGCCCATCGGGCCCGAGCTCCTACGAGCAGTACTTC
>18|TRBV4-1|TRBJ2-3|once|TRBD2
CASSQDSWVAGGTDTQYF
TGCGCCAGCAGCCAAGATAGCTGGGTAGCGGGAGGGACAGATACGCAGTATTTT
>17|TRBV11-3|TRBJ1-1|NA|NA
CASSLGLAGYRSTEAFF
TGTGCCAGCAGCTTAGGTCTGGCAGGGTATCGAAGCACTGAAGCTTTCTTT
>14|TRBV30|TRBJ1-4|NA|TRBD1
CAWRTQGGNEKLFF
TGTGCCTGGAGAACCCAGGGGGGTAATGAAAAACTGTTTTTT
>16|TRBV7-7|TRBJ2-1|NA|NA
CASSPGRLISKNEQFF
TGTGCTAGCAGCCCCGGCCGGCTAATCAGCAAAAATGAGCAGTTCTTC
>11|TRBV30|TRBJ2-1|NA|TRBD1
CAWGTDNEQFF
TGTGCCTGGGGGACAGACAATGAGCAGTTCTTC
>14|TRBV11-3|TRBJ2-5|NA|TRBD1
CASSQQGGGETQYF
TGTGCCAGCAGCCAACAGGGGGGTGGGGAGACCCAGTACTTC
>12|TRBV11-2|TRBJ2-7|NA|NA
CASNQRAYEQYF
TGTGCCAGCAACCAGCGGGCCTACGAGCAGTACTTC
>14|TRBV6-6|TRBJ2-7|NA|NA
CASSYSGPDYEQYF
TGTGCCAGCAGTTATAGCGGTCCCGACTACGAGCAGTACTTC
>18|TRBV25-1|TRBJ2-3|NA|NA
CASSHYNRDTYSTDTQYF
TGTGCCAGCAGTCATTACAACCGGGACACCTATAGCACAGATACGCAGTATTTT
>14|TRBV30|TRBJ2-3|NA|TRBD2
CALRAGGQSDTQYF
TGTGCCCTTCGAGCGGGAGGGCAATCAGATACGCAGTATTTT
>13|TRBV29-1|TRBJ1-1|NA|TRBD1
CSASTGMNTEAFF
TGCAGCGCCTCGACAGGGATGAACACTGAAGCTTTCTTT
>16|TRBV19|TRBJ2-1|few|TRBD2
CASSMAGTSTYNEQFF
TGTGCCAGTAGTATGGCCGGGACTAGCACGTACAATGAGCAGTTCTTC
>14|TRBV7-9|TRBJ1-2|once|NA
CASSLGGQSYGYTF
TGTGCCAGCAGCTTGGGGGGCCAAAGCTATGGCTACACCTTC
>15|TRBV11-2|TRBJ2-1|few|TRBD2
CASIRLGGGYNEQFF
TGTGCCAGCATCCGCCTGGGGGGGGGATACAATGAGCAGTTCTTC
>14|TRBV6-5|TRBJ2-7|NA|TRBD1
CASRIGQGGYEQYF
TGTGCCAGCAGGATCGGACAGGGGGGGTACGAGCAGTACTTC
>16|TRBV19|TRBJ1-1|NA|TRBD1
CASNLPRGQMNTEAFF
TGTGCCAGTAATTTACCCAGGGGGCAGATGAACACTGAAGCTTTCTTT
>17|TRBV11-3|TRBJ1-5|NA|TRBD1
CASKPRTGVTSNQPQHF
TGTGCCAGCAAACCCCGGACAGGGGTGACGAGCAATCAGCCCCAGCATTTT
>14|TRBV19|TRBJ2-7|once|TRBD2
CASSVVAGGYEQYF
TGTGCCAGTAGTGTAGTAGCGGGAGGCTACGAGCAGTACTTC
>15|TRBV4-1|TRBJ1-3|NA|NA
CASSQTIGSGNTIYF
TGCGCCAGCAGCCAAACGATTGGGTCTGGAAACACCATATATTTT
>16|TRBV5-1|TRBJ2-2|NA|NA
CASSLVGGSNTGELFF
TGCGCCAGCAGCTTGGTGGGTGGATCTAACACCGGGGAGCTGTTTTTT
>14|TRBV2|TRBJ2-7|NA|TRBD1
CASSADQGAQEQYF
TGTGCCAGCAGTGCAGATCAGGGGGCGCAGGAGCAGTACTTC
>11|TRBV7-3|TRBJ2-2|NA|NA
CASSFSGGLFF
TGTGCCAGCAGCTTCTCCGGAGGGCTGTTTTTT
>14|TRBV6-4|TRBJ2-2|NA|NA
CASSSQGDTGELFF
TGTGCCAGCAGTTCACAGGGAGACACCGGGGAGCTGTTTTTT
>13|TRBV29-1|TRBJ2-3|few|NA
CSVEPSSTDTQYF
TGCAGCGTTGAGCCCTCTAGCACAGATACGCAGTATTTT
>14|TRBV7-2|TRBJ2-7|NA|NA
CASSLGGFSYEQYF
TGTGCCAGCAGCTTAGGCGGGTTCTCGTACGAGCAGTACTTC
>14|TRBV6-1|TRBJ2-2|NA|NA
CASRDRRNTGELFF
TGTGCCAGCAGGGACCGGAGGAACACCGGGGAGCTGTTTTTT